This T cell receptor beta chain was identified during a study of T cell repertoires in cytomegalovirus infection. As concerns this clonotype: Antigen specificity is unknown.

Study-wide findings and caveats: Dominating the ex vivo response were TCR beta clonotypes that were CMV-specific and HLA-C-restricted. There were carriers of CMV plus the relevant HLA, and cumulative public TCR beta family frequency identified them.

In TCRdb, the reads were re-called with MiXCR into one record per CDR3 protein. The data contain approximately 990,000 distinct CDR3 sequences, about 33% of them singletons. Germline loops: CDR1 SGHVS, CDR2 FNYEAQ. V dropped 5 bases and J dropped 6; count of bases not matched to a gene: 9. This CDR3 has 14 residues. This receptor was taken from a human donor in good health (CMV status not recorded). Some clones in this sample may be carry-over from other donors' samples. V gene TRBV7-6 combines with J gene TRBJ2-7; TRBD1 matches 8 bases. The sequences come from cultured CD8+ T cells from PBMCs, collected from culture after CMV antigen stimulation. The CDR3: CASSLRQGSSEQYF. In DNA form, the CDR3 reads TGTGCCAGCAGCCTTCGACAGGGGTCGAGCGAGCAGTACTTC.